Below, 26 T cell receptor beta chains from the same sample are listed, as sequenced in a study of control samples from healthy donors and cancer patients. Here immunoSEQ multiplex PCR was the method, and the copy in TCRdb shows in-frame clones only, minus some. The sample yields 150,000 to 200,000 clones, about 90% seen once. Sequenced input: blood. Receptors originate from a woman aged 35 to 49 in good health.

This sequence joins TRBV3-1 (or the pseudogene TRBV3-2) and TRBJ1-2; perhaps TRBD1 as D (5 bases). Germline loops: CDR1 LGHDT, CDR2 YNNKEL (reference sequence). V lost 2 bases to trimming and J lost 9 bases, with 7 bases between them. This CDR3 contains 11 residues. CDR3 DNA: TGTGCCAGCAGCCAACAGGGCAGCTACACCTTC. Translated, it gives CASSQQGSYTF.

The gene calls are TRBV6-6 and TRBJ1-6; D might be TRBD1 (5 bases). CDR1 is MNHNY, CDR2 SVGAGI, per germline (reference sequence). Between the trimmed V and J ends, which lost 7 bases and 7 bases, there was a span of 14 bases. CDR3 length: 14 residues. In DNA, the CDR3 is TGTGCCAGCACCCAATGGGAGGGGAATTCACCCCTCCACTTT. Residues: CASTQWEGNSPLHF.

This clone was seen a few times. The V gene is TRBV4-2, the J gene TRBJ1-5, with TRBD1 as a possible D gene (6 bases). Germline loops: CDR1 LGHNA, CDR2 YNFKEQ. Trimming shortened V by 0 bases and J by 11 bases, and 14 bases separated the two germline ends. This CDR3 region has 14 residues. CDR3 protein: CASSQESHYRAQHF. In DNA form, the CDR3 reads TGTGCCAGCAGCCAAGAATCACACTACAGGGCCCAGCATTTT.

The chain uses TRBV11-3 and TRBJ2-3; D is possibly TRBD1 (5 bases). Trimming removed 4 bases from V and 4 bases from J, with 12 bases in between. Per the germline V gene, CDR1 is SGHNT and CDR2 is YENEEA. CDR3 length: 14 amino acids. The CDR3 nucleotides are TGTGCCAGCAGCTCCGCAGGGTTTCCAGATACGCAGTATTTT. It codes for CASSSAGFPDTQYF.

The rearrangement uses TRBV7-6 and TRBJ2-1, with 11 bases fitting TRBD1. Germline trimming cut 6 bases from V and 8 bases from J; bases unmatched to any gene: 9. CDR1 SGHVS and CDR2 FNYEAQ come from the germline V gene. This CDR3 spans 15 amino acids. DNA of the CDR3: TGTGCCAGCAGAACCGGGACAGGGGGTTTCTATGAGCAGTTCTTC. It specifies CASRTGTGGFYEQFF.

This clone was recorded only once. The rearrangement joins TRBV5-1 to TRBJ1-3, with 9 bases matching TRBD1. The CDR3 runs to 16 residues. Germline lookup yields CDR1 SGHRS and CDR2 YFSETQ. The J segment lost 2 bases and the V segment lost 0 bases, leaving 3 bases of the junction unmatched. Here the CDR3 DNA reads TGCGCCAGCAGCTTGGAGGGACAGGGAGCTGGAAACACCATATATTTT. As protein: CASSLEGQGAGNTIYF.

The rearrangement joins TRBV28 to TRBJ1-1; D is possibly TRBD1 (5 bases). CDR3 length: 14 residues. Germline V gene lookup returns CDR1 MDHEN and CDR2 SYDVKM. The V end lost 5 bases, the J end lost 6 bases, and 16 bases lay between the germline ends. The CDR3 loop reads CASSPREVVAEAFF. In DNA form, the CDR3 reads TGTGCCAGCAGTCCCAGGGAAGTGGTCGCTGAAGCTTTCTTT.

The DNA of the CDR3 is TGTGCCAGCAGCACCCGGACTAGCTTTATTACAGATACGCAGTATTTT. It encodes CASSTRTSFITDTQYF. This chain connects TRBV11-2 to TRBJ2-3; 8 nucleotides agree with TRBD2. Trimming took 5 bases from V and 3 from J; bases not matched to a gene: 10. CDR1 SGHAT and CDR2 FQNNGV come from the germline V gene. This CDR3 spans 16 amino acids.

V usage is TRBV2 and J usage is TRBJ1-6, with 7 nucleotides matching TRBD1. The ends lost 3 bases at V and 6 bases at J; junction bases unmatched: 5. CDR3 length: 15 amino acids. CDR1 SNHLY and CDR2 FYNNEI come from the germline V gene. CDR3 DNA sequence: TGTGCCAGCAGTGAGGTGGGACAGATTAATTCACCCCTCCACTTT. Its translation is CASSEVGQINSPLHF.

The V call is TRBV4-2, the J call TRBJ2-3; 9 nucleotides agree with TRBD2. This CDR3 is built from 16 residues. The junction had 3 bases not matched to a gene; V was cut back by 0 bases and J by 2 bases. Germline V lookup: CDR1 LGHNA, CDR2 YNFKEQ. The CDR3 reads CASSQDASGNTDTQYF. The CDR3 DNA sequence: TGTGCCAGCAGCCAAGACGCTAGCGGGAACACAGATACGCAGTATTTT.

V and J are TRBV28 and TRBJ1-4; D gene ambiguous. Trimming left V 7 bases short and J 7 bases short, with 19 bases between. This CDR3 contains 15 residues. Germline CDR1 reads MDHEN; CDR2 reads SYDVKM. The CDR3 loop reads CASKVSQDRSEKLFF. In DNA, the CDR3 is TGTGCCAGCAAGGTATCTCAGGACCGGAGTGAAAAACTGTTTTTT.

The rearrangement joins TRBV6-5 to TRBJ2-7; 10 bases align to TRBD1. Germline-derived CDR1 and CDR2 are MNHEY and SVGAGI. V trimming: 6 bases; J trimming: 5 bases; junction bases outside the gene matches: 4. This CDR3 contains 13 residues. Here the CDR3 reads CASRSGTGDEQYF. The CDR3 region has the DNA TGTGCCAGCAGATCCGGGACAGGGGACGAGCAGTACTTC.

The J gene is TRBJ2-7, the V gene TRBV2; tentatively, D is TRBD2 (6 bases). This CDR3 contains 14 residues. Germline-derived CDR1 and CDR2 are SNHLY and FYNNEI. V was clipped by 7 bases and J by 7 bases, with 20 bases between them. CDR3 coding DNA: TGTGCCAGCACCCCGTGGACTACCTCCGGGGAGCAGTACTTC. This sequence encodes CASTPWTTSGEQYF.

V is TRBV18 and J is TRBJ2-7; 8 nucleotides match TRBD1. Germline V gene sequence: CDR1 KGHSH, CDR2 LQKENI. The V and J ends lost 3 bases and 1 base, in that order; junction bases with no gene match: 14. This CDR3 contains 18 residues. The CDR3 loop is CASSPLPGGVMGSYEQYF. The CDR3 coding sequence is TGTGCCAGCTCACCTTTGCCAGGGGGCGTAATGGGGTCCTACGAGCAGTACTTC.

The CDR3 is CASSHPDSSNTGELFF. The CDR3 nucleotides are TGTGCCAGCAGCCACCCCGACAGTTCGAACACCGGGGAGCTGTTTTTT. This chain connects TRBV3-1 (or the pseudogene TRBV3-2) to TRBJ2-2; a possible D gene is TRBD1 (5 bases). The CDR3 loop spans 16 amino acids. The germline V gene encodes CDR1 LGHDT and CDR2 YNNKEL (reference sequence). Trimming took off 3 bases at V and 0 bases at J, with 11 bases between the two ends.

This chain links TRBV25-1 with TRBJ1-1; D remains ambiguous. This CDR3 is built from 14 residues. Germline CDR1 is MGHDK and CDR2 is SYGVNS. Trimming took 0 bases from V and 1 from J, leaving 6 bases between them. Here the CDR3 DNA reads TGTGCCAGCAGTGAATATTTCCCGAACACTGAAGCTTTCTTT. Translated: CASSEYFPNTEAFF.

The V and J genes are TRBV28 and TRBJ1-2; D might be TRBD1 (6 bases). Germline lookup yields CDR1 MDHEN and CDR2 SYDVKM. Trimming stripped 3 bases from V and 7 bases from J, with 18 bases between. The CDR3 runs to 15 residues. CDR3 amino acids: CASSLEGGRIGGYTF. CDR3 DNA: TGTGCCAGCAGTTTGGAGGGGGGGCGCATAGGTGGCTACACCTTC.

This clone came up a few times. The chain uses TRBV18 and TRBJ2-7; D gene ambiguous. Germline lookup yields CDR1 KGHSH and CDR2 LQKENI. V was trimmed by 0 bases and J by 0 bases, leaving 15 bases between them. CDR3 length: 17 residues. CDR3 DNA sequence: TGTGCCAGCTCACCACCGGTGGCAGGATATAGCTCCTACGAGCAGTACTTC. Translation gives CASSPPVAGYSSYEQYF.

The CDR3 is CASSLDRAGETQYF. CDR3 in DNA: TGTGCCAGCAGCCTAGACAGGGCCGGGGAGACCCAGTACTTC. This chain connects TRBV5-4 to TRBJ2-5; 7 bases map to TRBD1. Looked up from germline, CDR1 is SGHNT and CDR2 is YYREEE (reference sequence). The CDR3 has 14 residues. V shed 4 bases, J shed 5 bases, and the junction held 8 bases outside the gene matches.

V usage is TRBV7-9 and J usage is TRBJ1-2; D possibly corresponds to TRBD1 (5 bases). The V gene lost 5 bases and the J gene lost 4 bases, with 14 bases spanning the gap. The germline gives CDR1 SEHNR, CDR2 FQNEAQ (reference sequence). The CDR3 is 14 amino acids. The DNA for the CDR3 is TGTGCCAGCAGCCCCCATTTGGGGGGCTATGGCTACACCTTC. It translates to CASSPHLGGYGYTF.

This clone was seen only a few times. This rearrangement joins TRBV2 to TRBJ2-7; D remains unclear. Germline V lookup: CDR1 SNHLY, CDR2 FYNNEI. The CDR3 sequence is 13 residues long. The V end lost 3 bases, the J end lost 2 bases, and 8 bases lay between the germline ends. The CDR3 coding sequence is TGTGCCAGCAGTGACAGCAAACCCTACGAGCAGTACTTC. Translation: CASSDSKPYEQYF.

V usage is TRBV19 and J usage is TRBJ1-4, with D possibly TRBD1 on 6 matching bases. V dropped 3 bases and J dropped 4 bases, with 12 bases sitting between them. The CDR3 runs to 15 residues. Germline CDR1 reads LNHDA; CDR2 reads SQIVND (reference sequence). The CDR3 nucleotides read TGTGCCAGTAGTATCCCGGACAGCCTTAATGAAAAACTGTTTTTT. Its translation: CASSIPDSLNEKLFF.

This sequence joins TRBV5-1 and TRBJ2-3, with 14 bases aligning to TRBD2. Germline V CDR1 and CDR2: SGHRS, YFSETQ. The CDR3 spans 15 residues. V shed 4 bases, J shed 5 bases, and the junction held 3 bases outside the gene matches. Written as DNA, the CDR3 is TGCGCCAGCAGCACCGGACTAGCGGGGGGAGATACGCAGTATTTT. Translating gives CASSTGLAGGDTQYF. The variable domain in full, with the rest retrieved from reference TRBV5-1 and TRBJ2-3, is KAGVTQTPRYLIKTRGQQVTLSCSPISGHRSVSWYQQTPGQGLQFLFEYFSETQRNKGNFPGRFSGRQFSNSRSEMNVSTLELGDSALYLCASSTGLAGGDTQYFGPGTRLTVL.

The V gene is TRBV2, the J gene TRBJ1-4; tentative D call: TRBD1 (5 bases). The V gene's germline CDR1 is SNHLY and CDR2 FYNNEI. This CDR3 has 15 amino acids. Trimming took off 7 bases at V and 5 bases at J, with 17 bases between the two ends. CDR3 bases: TGTGCCAGCAAGGTCGAAGGCGGGACCAATGAAAAACTGTTTTTT. This sequence encodes CASKVEGGTNEKLFF.

This clone was seen once. The gene calls are TRBV7-7 and TRBJ2-2; 8 bases are a match to TRBD1. Germline loops: CDR1 SSHAT, CDR2 FNYEAQ (reference sequence). CDR3 size: 15 residues. V was clipped by 5 bases and J by 0 bases; unmatched bases: 2. The CDR3 here is CASSRGQANTGELFF. For the CDR3, the DNA is TGTGCCAGCAGCCGGGGACAGGCGAACACCGGGGAGCTGTTTTTT.

The V and J genes are TRBV6-5 and TRBJ1-1; D gene ambiguous. CDR3 size: 14 residues. V shed 0 bases and J shed 0 bases, with 5 bases lying between them. Germline values: CDR1 MNHEY, CDR2 SVGAGI. The CDR3 sequence: CASSYSRLNTEAFF. CDR3 DNA: TGTGCCAGCAGTTACTCGCGCCTGAACACTGAAGCTTTCTTT.